Listed here are 30 T cell receptor beta chains from one sample, sequenced in a study of CD8 T cells in Susac syndrome. Reverse transcription of about 0.5 to 1 ug RNA was carried out with random hexamers. TCRdb ran MiXCR on the immunoSEQ multiplex PCR reads and lists one entry per CDR3 protein. The sample holds more than 150,000 distinct CDR3 sequences, around 94% seen once. Sequencing was done on a sample of CD4+ T cells from PBMCs. The receptors here all came from a human donor in good health.

The chain uses TRBV27 and TRBJ1-2; D call uncertain. Germline CDR1 reads MNHEY; CDR2 reads SMNVEV (reference sequence). This CDR3 has 14 amino acids. Trimming cost V 6 bases and J 6 bases, with 17 bases left between them. Here the CDR3 reads CASSHLGIVDGYTF. CDR3 bases: TGTGCCAGCAGCCACTTGGGGATTGTTGATGGCTACACCTTC.

The chain uses TRBV3-1 and TRBJ1-4; D may be TRBD1 (6 bases). Germline V gene lookup returns CDR1 LGHDT and CDR2 YNNKEL (reference sequence). The V gene lost 7 bases and the J gene lost 8 bases, with 17 bases spanning the gap. There are 14 residues in the CDR3. CDR3 in DNA: TGTGCCAGCACCCTTCGAGGGGGAAGCGAAAAACTGTTTTTT. Translating gives CASTLRGGSEKLFF.

This rearrangement joins TRBV9 to TRBJ2-5; no firm D call. In germline, CDR1 is SGDLS, CDR2 YYNGEE. The CDR3 is 14 amino acids. V was shortened by 0 bases and J by 5 bases, with 11 bases between the two germline ends. CDR3 coding DNA: TGTGCCAGCAGCGTAGGGCTGAAAGGGGAGACCCAGTACTTC. Translating it yields CASSVGLKGETQYF.

The chain joins TRBV12-3 or TRBV12-4 to TRBJ1-2, with unresolved D. This CDR3 is 14 amino acids long. V gave up 3 bases and J gave up 2 bases, with 10 bases separating them. As DNA, the CDR3 is TGTGCCAGCAGTTTCCAGGAGTCCAACTATGGCTACACCTTC. Translation gives CASSFQESNYGYTF.

V gene TRBV7-9 combines with J gene TRBJ2-1; a weak D match, TRBD1 (6 bases). The CDR3 spans 14 residues. Germline assignment: CDR1 SEHNR and CDR2 FQNEAQ (reference sequence). Trimming stripped 1 base from V and 6 bases from J, with 10 bases between. In nucleotides, the CDR3 is TGTGCCAGCAGCTTAGACAGGGCGGGCAATGAGCAGTTCTTC. It yields the protein CASSLDRAGNEQFF.

CDR3 nucleotide sequence: TGCGCCAGCAGCTTGGACAGGTGGGGCCAGTACTTC. Its translation is CASSLDRWGQYF. The V call is TRBV5-1, the J call TRBJ2-5; a possible D gene is TRBD1 (5 bases). This CDR3 contains 12 residues. Trimming shortened V by 0 bases and J by 10 bases, and 10 bases separated the two germline ends. From germline, CDR1 is SGHRS and CDR2 YFSETQ.

CDR3 amino acids: CASKTGVETQYF. The CDR3 nucleotides are TGTGCCAGCAAGACAGGGGTAGAGACCCAGTACTTC. V usage is TRBV6-2 or TRBV6-3 and J usage is TRBJ2-5, with 8 bases lining up with TRBD1. J gave up 4 bases and V 7 bases, and 2 bases lay outside the gene matches. The CDR3 runs to 12 residues. Germline V gives CDR1 MNHEY, CDR2 SVGEGT.

The J gene is TRBJ2-2, the V gene TRBV29-1; TRBD1 or TRBD2 may be the D gene (5 bases each). V lost 3 bases to trimming and J lost 2 bases, with 7 bases between them. The CDR3 extends over 13 amino acids. Germline loops: CDR1 SQVTM, CDR2 ANQGSEA. The CDR3 DNA reads TGCAGCGTTGATGGGGGTAACACCGGGGAGCTGTTTTTT. It encodes CSVDGGNTGELFF.

This clonotype was seen just once. V is TRBV2 and J is TRBJ1-6; D uncertain. Deletions cut 2 bases from V and 6 bases from J, with 8 bases between. Per germline, CDR1 SNHLY and CDR2 FYNNEI. This CDR3 is built from 14 residues. The CDR3 region has the DNA TGTGCCAGCAGTGAAAACAGCCCTAATTCACCCCTCCACTTT. This sequence encodes CASSENSPNSPLHF.

The chain links TRBV9 to TRBJ1-6; possible D gene TRBD1, 6 bases. The CDR3 runs to 15 residues. Germline V gives CDR1 SGDLS, CDR2 YYNGEE. Trimming took 4 bases from V and 5 from J, leaving 13 bases between them. For the CDR3, the DNA is TGTGCCAGCAGCACCGGACAGCCAGATAATTCACCCCTCCACTTT. It translates to CASSTGQPDNSPLHF.

This clonotype was detected once. This rearrangement joins TRBV6-2 or TRBV6-3 to TRBJ1-1; possible D gene TRBD1, 6 bases. The CDR3 covers 15 residues. CDR1 MNHEY and CDR2 SVGEGT come from the germline V gene. V gave up 3 bases and J gave up 5 bases, with 16 bases separating them. The CDR3 loop is CASSYRRQAPTEAFF. Written as DNA, the CDR3 is TGTGCCAGCAGTTATCGCCGACAGGCGCCAACTGAAGCTTTCTTT.

The genes are TRBV27 and TRBJ2-2, with D possibly TRBD2 on 6 matching bases. Trimming cost V 2 bases and J 1 base, with 8 bases left between them. The germline CDR1 and CDR2 sequences are MNHEY and SMNVEV (reference sequence). The CDR3 is 15 amino acids. The CDR3 loop reads CASSLLAMNTGELFF. In DNA, the CDR3 is TGTGCCAGCAGTTTACTAGCGATGAACACCGGGGAGCTGTTTTTT.

The chain couples TRBV7-8 to TRBJ2-7, with D tentatively TRBD1 (5 bases). The CDR3 spans 16 residues. The V end lost 0 bases, the J end lost 3 bases, and 15 bases lay between the germline ends. Germline CDR1 SGHVS, CDR2 FQNEAQ. The CDR3 is CASSLATGLGSYEQYF. CDR3 coding DNA: TGTGCCAGCAGCTTAGCCACAGGATTGGGCAGCTACGAGCAGTACTTC.

The genes are TRBV27 and TRBJ1-5, with 9 bases aligning to TRBD1. Germline lookup yields CDR1 MNHEY and CDR2 SMNVEV (reference sequence). The CDR3 runs to 13 residues. V trimming: 6 bases; J trimming: 7 bases; junction bases outside the gene matches: 4. In DNA, the CDR3 is TGTGCCAGCAGGGGACAGGGATCGCAGCCCCAGCATTTT. Translated, it gives CASRGQGSQPQHF.

V and J are TRBV6-5 and TRBJ2-7, with TRBD2 identical over 7 bases. The trim removed 5 bases at V and 8 bases at J, leaving 9 bases unmatched. Germline loops: CDR1 MNHEY, CDR2 SVGAGI. The CDR3 spans 13 residues. CDR3 loop: CASSPPGLVKQYF. CDR3 DNA sequence: TGTGCCAGCAGTCCCCCCGGACTAGTCAAGCAGTACTTC.

CDR3 loop: CASRTSGQETQYF. CDR3 coding DNA: TGCGCCAGCAGGACTAGCGGGCAGGAGACCCAGTACTTC. The chain couples TRBV23-1 to TRBJ2-5; 10 bases are a match to TRBD2. TRBV23-1 qualifies as an ORF whose function is uncertain. CDR3 length: 13 residues. J gave up 5 bases and V 6 bases, and 3 bases lay outside the gene matches.

The rearrangement links TRBV4-3 to TRBJ1-3; D gene unclear. Germline CDR1 is LGHNA and CDR2 is YSLEER. With 0 bases removed from V and 0 bases from J, the gap between germline ends came to 9 bases. The CDR3 consists of 16 residues. CDR3 residues: CASSQDGVLSGNTIYF. The DNA for the CDR3 is TGCGCCAGCAGCCAAGATGGGGTCCTCTCTGGAAACACCATATATTTT.

The chain uses TRBV30 and TRBJ2-1; D call uncertain. The V and J ends lost 1 base and 5 bases respectively, with 3 bases between them. The CDR3 has 11 amino acids. Germline V lookup: CDR1 GTSNPN, CDR2 SVGIG (reference sequence). CDR3 region: CAWSADNEQFF. CDR3 DNA sequence: TGTGCCTGGAGTGCTGACAATGAGCAGTTCTTC. Together with reference TRBV30 and TRBJ2-1, the CDR3 gives the full variable domain: SQTIHQWPATLVQPVGSPLSLECTVEGTSNPNLYWYRQAAGRGLQLLFYSVGIGQISSEVPQNLSASRPQDRQFILSSKKLLLSDSGFYLCAWSADNEQFFGPGTRLTVL.

The V gene is TRBV3-1, the J gene TRBJ2-5, with D perhaps TRBD2 (7 bases). The CDR3 consists of 16 residues. CDR1 and CDR2 from the germline V gene are LGHDT and YNNKEL (reference sequence). V lost 6 bases to trimming and J lost 4 bases, with 21 bases between them. The CDR3 is CASSQRGGGIGETQYF. The CDR3 bases are TGTGCCAGCAGTCAACGCGGGGGCGGGATAGGAGAGACCCAGTACTTC.

The table lists this clonotype with a few counts. The V and J genes are TRBV5-1 and TRBJ2-1; D gene ambiguous. The CDR3 runs 15 residues. The V and J ends lost 1 base and 4 bases respectively, with 12 bases between them. Germline-derived CDR1 and CDR2 are SGHRS and YFSETQ. In DNA form, the CDR3 reads TGCGCCAGCAGCTTGTATGAGTTAGTGTACAATGAGCAGTTCTTC. Its translation is CASSLYELVYNEQFF. The variable domain in full, with the rest retrieved from reference TRBV5-1 and TRBJ2-1, is KAGVTQTPRYLIKTRGQQVTLSCSPISGHRSVSWYQQTPGQGLQFLFEYFSETQRNKGNFPGRFSGRQFSNSRSEMNVSTLELGDSALYLCASSLYELVYNEQFFGPGTRLTVL.

CDR3 amino acids: CASSQLGRRGNSPLHF. In DNA form, the CDR3 reads TGTGCCAGCAGCCAACTAGGGCGTCGGGGAAATTCACCCCTCCACTTT. The chain is built from TRBV14 and TRBJ1-6; no definite D call. The germline CDR1 and CDR2 sequences are SGHDN and FVKESK. Trimming cost V 2 bases and J 7 bases, with 15 bases left between them. This CDR3 is built from 16 residues.

The chain has TRBV6-2 or TRBV6-3 and TRBJ2-7, with D perhaps given as TRBD1 or TRBD2 (5 bases each). From germline, CDR1 is MNHEY and CDR2 SVGEGT. The CDR3 extends over 15 amino acids. Deletions cut 0 bases from V and 2 bases from J, with 11 bases between. DNA for the CDR3: TGTGCCAGCAGTTACTCGACGGGACCCCCCTACGAGCAGTACTTC. As protein: CASSYSTGPPYEQYF.

This chain connects TRBV2 to TRBJ2-1; TRBD2 might be the D (6 bases). Between the trimmed V and J ends, which lost 4 bases and 4 bases, there was a span of 8 bases. Germline CDR1 and CDR2: SNHLY and FYNNEI. The CDR3 length is 13 residues. The CDR3 spells CASSGDLYNEQFF. CDR3 bases: TGTGCCAGCAGTGGGGACTTATACAATGAGCAGTTCTTC.

This chain uses TRBV6-2 or TRBV6-3 with TRBJ2-5, with TRBD1 matching 7 bases. The germline gives CDR1 MNHEY, CDR2 SVGEGT. V lost 7 bases, J lost 0 bases, and 8 bases stayed unmatched. This CDR3 has 15 amino acids. The CDR3 region is CASTVDRSHQETQYF. In DNA form, the CDR3 reads TGTGCCAGCACGGTGGACAGGAGCCACCAAGAGACCCAGTACTTC.

The chain has TRBV6-6 and TRBJ1-5; 8 nucleotides agree with TRBD1. Germline V gene data show CDR1 as MNHNY and CDR2 as SVGAGI (reference sequence). V lost 2 bases to trimming and J lost 7 bases; unmatched junction nucleotides: 4. The CDR3 runs to 14 residues. For the CDR3, the DNA is TGTGCCAGCAGTTACCCTGACAGGGGACAGCCCCAGCATTTT. Encoded protein: CASSYPDRGQPQHF.

The genes are TRBV4-2 and TRBJ2-7; TRBD2 matches 8 bases. CDR1 LGHNA and CDR2 YNFKEQ come from the germline V gene. The CDR3 contains 15 residues. J was trimmed by 0 bases and V by 1 base; bases with no gene match: 2. CDR3 nucleotides: TGTGCCAGCAGCCAAGGGGGGACTAGCTCCTACGAGCAGTACTTC. Translated: CASSQGGTSSYEQYF.

The chain employs TRBV20-1 and TRBJ2-3, with TRBD2 identical over 11 bases. Trimming at V came to 6 bases and at J to 0 bases, leaving 2 bases not matched to a gene. Germline loops: CDR1 DFQATT, CDR2 SNEGSKA (reference sequence). The CDR3 contains 14 residues. The CDR3 protein is CSALAGGSTDTQYF. DNA for the CDR3: TGCAGTGCGTTAGCGGGGGGGAGCACAGATACGCAGTATTTT.

The chain uses TRBV10-3 and TRBJ2-7; TRBD1 aligns across 9 bases. Germline lookup yields CDR1 ENHRY and CDR2 SYGVKD. The length of the CDR3 is 14 residues. J was trimmed by 1 base and V by 8 bases; bases with no gene match: 6. The CDR3 nucleotides are TGTGCCATCGGGGACAGGGCACATTCCTACGAGCAGTACTTC. This codes for CAIGDRAHSYEQYF.

This clonotype has a single count. This sequence joins TRBV30 and TRBJ2-5; D is possibly TRBD1 (6 bases). The CDR3 extends over 14 amino acids. Per the germline V gene, CDR1 is GTSNPN and CDR2 is SVGIG (reference sequence). Trimming left V 0 bases short and J 1 base short, with 9 bases between. The CDR3 nucleotides read TGTGCCTGGAGTGTCGGGACAAGCCAAGAGACCCAGTACTTC. Translated, it gives CAWSVGTSQETQYF.

This clonotype was found a few times. The rearrangement uses TRBV29-1 and TRBJ1-4; 7 nucleotides match TRBD1. The V gene's germline CDR1 is SQVTM and CDR2 ANQGSEA. V was pared by 6 bases and J by 7 bases, with 5 bases of the junction left unmatched. The CDR3 runs to 12 residues. The CDR3 coding sequence is TGCAGCGTGGCGAACAGGGGTGAAAAACTGTTTTTT. Amino acid sequence: CSVANRGEKLFF. The whole variable domain, filled in from reference TRBV29-1 and TRBJ1-4, reads SAVISQKPSRDICQRGTSLTIQCQVDSQVTMMFWYRQQPGQSLTLIATANQGSEATYESGFVIDKFPISRPNLTFSTLTVSNMSPEDSSIYLCSVANRGEKLFFGSGTQLSVL.